These 15 T cell receptor beta chains share one sample of origin, sequenced in a study of shared clonotypes between healthy human individuals. Assay: immunoSEQ multiplex PCR; the TCRdb copy retains only in-frame clones and omits some. There are 2,500,000 or so clones in the sample; 85% to 95% occur only once, and about 0.13% lies in the top ten. Specimen: naive CD4+ T cells sorted from blood. Subset of the sample: CD45RA+ positively selected. The receptors originated from a young man in good health.

This sequence joins TRBV11-2 and TRBJ2-7; 7 bases align to TRBD2. Unmatched junction bases numbered 9, after V lost 4 bases and J lost 0 bases. Germline V gene data show CDR1 as SGHAT and CDR2 as FQNNGV. This CDR3 has 16 amino acids. The CDR3 bases are TGTGCCAGCAGCTCGAAGCTAGCGGAGACCTCCTACGAGCAGTACTTC. Protein sequence: CASSSKLAETSYEQYF.

The chain carries TRBV9 and TRBJ2-3; 9 nucleotides line up with TRBD2. Germline CDR1 reads SGDLS; CDR2 reads YYNGEE. The trim removed 2 bases at V and 0 bases at J, leaving 4 bases unmatched. The CDR3 extends over 16 amino acids. The CDR3 nucleotides read TGTGCCAGCAGCGTCCGCGGGGGGGTTAGCACAGATACGCAGTATTTT. Translated: CASSVRGGVSTDTQYF.

V is TRBV10-3 and J is TRBJ1-6; 10 nucleotides align to TRBD1. The ends lost 2 bases at V and 11 bases at J; junction bases unmatched: 9. The CDR3 extends over 16 amino acids. Germline values: CDR1 ENHRY, CDR2 SYGVKD. This CDR3 reads CAISETGTGARTPLHF. DNA of the CDR3: TGTGCCATCAGTGAGACCGGGACAGGGGCCAGGACACCCCTCCACTTT.

The chain employs TRBV27 and TRBJ2-5, with a weak D call TRBD2 (5 bases). The CDR3 is 13 residues long. V dropped 5 bases and J dropped 5 bases, with 12 bases sitting between them. CDR1 is MNHEY and CDR2 is SMNVEV in the germline V gene (reference sequence). The chain's CDR3 is CASSPTIGETQYF. In DNA form, the CDR3 reads TGTGCCAGCAGTCCGACTATAGGGGAGACCCAGTACTTC.

V gene TRBV12-5 combines with J gene TRBJ2-1; 9 bases map to TRBD2. Germline CDR1 LGHNT, CDR2 FRNRAP. The ends lost 0 bases at V and 0 bases at J; junction bases unmatched: 12. The CDR3 totals 20 residues. CDR3 loop: CASGLVYTRLAAHSYNEQFF. CDR3 sequence (DNA): TGTGCTAGTGGTTTGGTATACACACGACTAGCGGCTCACTCCTACAATGAGCAGTTCTTC.

The chain employs TRBV10-1 and TRBJ2-1, with TRBD2 matching over 7 bases. V shed 4 bases and J 9 bases; nucleotides not matched to a gene: 9. CDR1 is WNHNN and CDR2 is SYGVQD in the germline V gene (reference sequence). The CDR3 extends over 14 amino acids. This CDR3 reads CASSVWRERGEQFF. The CDR3 coding sequence is TGCGCCAGCAGTGTTTGGCGGGAGAGGGGTGAGCAGTTCTTC.

The rearrangement joins TRBV6-5 to TRBJ1-2; D is undetermined. The V end lost 5 bases, the J end lost 2 bases, and 3 bases lay between the germline ends. Germline V gene data show CDR1 as MNHEY and CDR2 as SVGAGI. The CDR3 spans 11 residues. The CDR3 loop reads CASSQNYGYTF. Written as DNA, the CDR3 is TGTGCCAGCAGTCAGAACTATGGCTACACCTTC.

V usage is TRBV28 and J usage is TRBJ1-1; 8 bases fit TRBD1. With 1 base clipped from V and 3 bases from J, the junction kept 13 bases outside the gene matches. The CDR3 spans 18 residues. Germline values: CDR1 MDHEN, CDR2 SYDVKM. The CDR3 DNA reads TGTGCCAGCAGTTTATTCACCCCCCGACAGGGGAAGGACACTGAAGCTTTCTTT. Encoded protein: CASSLFTPRQGKDTEAFF.

This clone was found once. The genes are TRBV5-4 and TRBJ2-5, with TRBD2 identical over 8 bases. CDR1 is SGHNT, CDR2 YYREEE, per germline (reference sequence). The CDR3 is made up of 15 amino acids. The junction had 5 bases not matched to a gene; V was cut back by 0 bases and J by 4 bases. The CDR3 protein is CASSLASGSGETQYF. The CDR3 DNA follows: TGTGCCAGCAGCTTGGCCAGCGGGAGTGGAGAGACCCAGTACTTC.

The chain carries TRBV5-6 and TRBJ1-6; unclear D gene. The germline V gene encodes CDR1 SGHDT and CDR2 YYEEEE. V was pared by 0 bases and J by 10 bases, with 11 bases between. This CDR3 contains 14 residues. The CDR3 region is CASSLGPSSSPLHF. CDR3 in DNA: TGTGCCAGCAGCTTGGGGCCGTCATCGTCACCCCTCCACTTT.

This clone turned up a few times. A single base separates this from a much larger clone, so it may be a read error. Other nucleotide sequences from this sample produce the same CDR3. CDR3 nucleotides: TGTGCCAGCAGCTCAGGGGAGACCCAGTACTTC. Its translation: CASSSGETQYF. The chain uses TRBV7-9 and TRBJ2-5, with D possibly being TRBD1 (5 bases). The CDR3 is 11 residues long. From germline, CDR1 is SEHNR and CDR2 FQNEAQ (reference sequence). Trimming cost V 4 bases and J 5 bases, with 5 bases left between them.

The gene calls are TRBV5-8 and TRBJ1-5; D might be TRBD1 (5 bases). V was trimmed by 3 bases and J by 7 bases, leaving 20 bases between them. CDR3 length: 16 amino acids. From germline, CDR1 is SGHTS and CDR2 YDEGEE. This CDR3 reads CASSSGTGTLGQPQHF. The CDR3 coding sequence is TGTGCCAGCAGCTCTGGTACCGGGACCTTGGGGCAGCCCCAGCATTTT.

This clone was detected only once. J is TRBJ2-5 and V is TRBV11-3; 10 bases match TRBD2. The CDR3 extends over 15 amino acids. Trimming removed 5 bases from V and 4 bases from J; junction bases left unmatched: 7. From germline, CDR1 is SGHNT and CDR2 YENEEA. The CDR3 DNA reads as TGTGCCAGCAGCCCTCGTACTAGCGGGGTAGAGACCCAGTACTTC. Translation gives CASSPRTSGVETQYF.

The rearrangement joins TRBV4-3 to TRBJ1-5; D is unclear. Germline CDR1 is LGHNA and CDR2 is YSLEER. The CDR3 covers 16 residues. V was shortened by 0 bases and J by 4 bases, with 13 bases between the two germline ends. CDR3 region: CASSQEFTSTNQPQHF. CDR3 sequence (DNA): TGCGCCAGCAGCCAAGAATTTACTAGTACGAATCAGCCCCAGCATTTT.

The chain is built from TRBV12-5 and TRBJ2-3, with TRBD2 matching 10 bases. Germline V gives CDR1 LGHNT, CDR2 FRNRAP. With V trimmed by 0 bases and J by 1 base, 10 bases remained unmatched. The CDR3 loop spans 19 amino acids. CDR3 region: CASGLVLLAGGFGTDTQYF. CDR3 nucleotides: TGTGCTAGTGGTTTGGTATTATTAGCGGGAGGTTTCGGCACAGATACGCAGTATTTT.